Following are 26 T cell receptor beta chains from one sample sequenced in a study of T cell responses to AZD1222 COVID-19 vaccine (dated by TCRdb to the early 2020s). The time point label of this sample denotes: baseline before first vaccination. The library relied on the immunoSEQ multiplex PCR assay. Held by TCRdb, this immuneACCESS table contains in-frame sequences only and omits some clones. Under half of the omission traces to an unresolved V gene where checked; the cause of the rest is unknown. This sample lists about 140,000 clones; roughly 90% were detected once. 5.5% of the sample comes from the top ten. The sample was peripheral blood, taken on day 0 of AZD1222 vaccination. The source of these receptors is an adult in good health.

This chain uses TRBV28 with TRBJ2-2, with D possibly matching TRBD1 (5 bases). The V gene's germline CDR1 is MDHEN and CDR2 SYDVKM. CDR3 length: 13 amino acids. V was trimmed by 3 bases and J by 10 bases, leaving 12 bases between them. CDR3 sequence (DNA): TGTGCCAGCAGTTTGGTTGGGGCGGAGGAGCTGTTTTTT. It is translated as CASSLVGAEELFF.

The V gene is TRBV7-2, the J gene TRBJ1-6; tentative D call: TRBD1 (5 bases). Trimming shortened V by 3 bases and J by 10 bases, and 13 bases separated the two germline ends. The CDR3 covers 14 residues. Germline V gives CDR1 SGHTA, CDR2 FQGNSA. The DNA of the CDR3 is TGTGCCAGCAGCTTGGGGCAGGGTGGCTCACCCCTCCACTTT. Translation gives CASSLGQGGSPLHF.

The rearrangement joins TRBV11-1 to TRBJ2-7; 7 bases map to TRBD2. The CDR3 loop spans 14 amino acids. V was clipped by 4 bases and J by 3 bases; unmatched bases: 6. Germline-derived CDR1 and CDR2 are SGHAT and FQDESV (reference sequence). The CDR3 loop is CASSSGGLDYEQYF. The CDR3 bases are TGTGCCAGCAGCTCAGGAGGACTAGACTACGAGCAGTACTTC.

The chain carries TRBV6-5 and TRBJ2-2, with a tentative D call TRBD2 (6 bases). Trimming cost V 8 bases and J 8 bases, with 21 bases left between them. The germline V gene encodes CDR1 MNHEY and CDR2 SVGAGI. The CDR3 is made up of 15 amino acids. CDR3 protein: CASVVLGGNFGELFF. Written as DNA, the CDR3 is TGTGCCAGCGTAGTCCTGGGGGGAAACTTTGGGGAGCTGTTTTTT.

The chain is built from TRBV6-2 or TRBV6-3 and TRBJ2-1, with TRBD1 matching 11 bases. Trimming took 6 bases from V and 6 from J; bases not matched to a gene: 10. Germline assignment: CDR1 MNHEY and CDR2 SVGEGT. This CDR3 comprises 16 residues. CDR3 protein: CASSLSSGTGGNEQFF. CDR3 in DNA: TGTGCCAGCAGCCTTTCGTCCGGGACAGGGGGCAATGAGCAGTTCTTC.

This CDR3 is CASSIGDRDYGYTF. The CDR3, as DNA: TGTGCCAGTAGTATTGGGGACAGGGACTATGGCTACACCTTC. The rearrangement uses TRBV19 and TRBJ1-2, with 9 nucleotides matching TRBD1. From germline, CDR1 is LNHDA and CDR2 SQIVND (reference sequence). This CDR3 is built from 14 residues. Trimming at V came to 3 bases and at J to 3 bases, leaving 2 bases not matched to a gene.

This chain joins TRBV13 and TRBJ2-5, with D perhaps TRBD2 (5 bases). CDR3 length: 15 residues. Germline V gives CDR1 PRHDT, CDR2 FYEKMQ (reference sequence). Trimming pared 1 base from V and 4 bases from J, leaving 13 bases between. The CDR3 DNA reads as TGTGCCAGCAGCTTAGAGGGAGAGGATCGAGAGACCCAGTACTTC. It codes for CASSLEGEDRETQYF. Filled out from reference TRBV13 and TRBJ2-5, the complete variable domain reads AAGVIQSPRHLIKEKRETATLKCYPIPRHDTVYWYQQGPGQDPQFLISFYEKMQSDKGSIPDRFSAQQFSDYHSELNMSSLELGDSALYFCASSLEGEDRETQYFGPGTRLLVL.

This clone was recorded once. CDR3 amino acids: CASRGRVSTEAFF. DNA for the CDR3: TGTGCCAGTAGAGGGAGAGTGAGCACTGAAGCTTTCTTT. The chain is built from TRBV27 and TRBJ1-1; D not resolved. Germline V gene lookup returns CDR1 MNHEY and CDR2 SMNVEV (reference sequence). This CDR3 contains 13 residues. With 9 bases removed from V and 4 bases from J, the gap between germline ends came to 15 bases.

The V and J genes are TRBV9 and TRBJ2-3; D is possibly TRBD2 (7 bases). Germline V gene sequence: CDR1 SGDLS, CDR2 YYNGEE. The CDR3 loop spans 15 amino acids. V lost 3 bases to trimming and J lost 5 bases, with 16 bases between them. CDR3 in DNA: TGTGCCAGCAGCGCGTGGGAGGGGGTGATAGATACGCAGTATTTT. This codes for CASSAWEGVIDTQYF. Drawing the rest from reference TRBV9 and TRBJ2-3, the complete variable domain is DSGVTQTPKHLITATGQRVTLRCSPRSGDLSVYWYQQSLDQGLQFLIQYYNGEERAKGNILERFSAQQFPDLHSELNLSSLELGDSALYFCASSAWEGVIDTQYFGPGTRLTVL.

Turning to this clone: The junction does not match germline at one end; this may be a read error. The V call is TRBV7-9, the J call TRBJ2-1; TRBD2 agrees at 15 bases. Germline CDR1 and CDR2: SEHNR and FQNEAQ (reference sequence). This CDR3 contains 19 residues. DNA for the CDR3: TGTGCCAGCAGCCTAGCGGCTGGACTAGCGGGAGGGTCGTACAATGAGCAGTTCTTC. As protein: CASSLAAGLAGGSYNEQFF.

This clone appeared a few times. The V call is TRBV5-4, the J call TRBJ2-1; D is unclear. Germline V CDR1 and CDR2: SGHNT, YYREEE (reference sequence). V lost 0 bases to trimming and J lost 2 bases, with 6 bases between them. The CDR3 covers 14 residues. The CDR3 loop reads CASSLALAYNEQFF. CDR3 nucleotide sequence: TGTGCCAGCAGCTTGGCGCTAGCCTACAATGAGCAGTTCTTC.

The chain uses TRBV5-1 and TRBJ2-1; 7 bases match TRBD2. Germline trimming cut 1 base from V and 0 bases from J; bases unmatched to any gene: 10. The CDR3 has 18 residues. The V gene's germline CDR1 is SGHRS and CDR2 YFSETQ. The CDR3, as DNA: TGCGCCAGCAGCTTGAGGGTAACTAGCGAAAGCTCCTACAATGAGCAGTTCTTC. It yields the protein CASSLRVTSESSYNEQFF.

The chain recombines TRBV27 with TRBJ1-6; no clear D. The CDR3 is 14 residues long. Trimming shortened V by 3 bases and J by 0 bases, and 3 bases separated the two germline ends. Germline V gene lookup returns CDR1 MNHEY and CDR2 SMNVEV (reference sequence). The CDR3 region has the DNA TGTGCCAGCAGTTTTGGCTCCTATAATTCACCCCTCCACTTT. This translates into CASSFGSYNSPLHF.

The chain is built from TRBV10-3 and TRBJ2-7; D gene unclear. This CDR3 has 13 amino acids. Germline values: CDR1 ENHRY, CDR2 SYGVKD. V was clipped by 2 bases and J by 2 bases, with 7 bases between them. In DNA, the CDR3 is TGTGCCATCAGTGAGGTGGGGACCTACGAGCAGTACTTC. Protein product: CAISEVGTYEQYF.

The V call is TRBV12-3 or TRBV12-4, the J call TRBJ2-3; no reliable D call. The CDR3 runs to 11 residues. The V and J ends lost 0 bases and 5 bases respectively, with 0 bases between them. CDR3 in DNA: TGTGCCAGCAGTTTAGCAGATACGCAGTATTTT. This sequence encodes CASSLADTQYF.

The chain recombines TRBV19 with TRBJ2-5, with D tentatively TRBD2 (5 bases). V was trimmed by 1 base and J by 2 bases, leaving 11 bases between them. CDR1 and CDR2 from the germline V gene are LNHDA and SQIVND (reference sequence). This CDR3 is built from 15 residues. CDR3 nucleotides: TGTGCCAGTAGTATAGGGGTACTAGAACAAGAGACCCAGTACTTC. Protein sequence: CASSIGVLEQETQYF.

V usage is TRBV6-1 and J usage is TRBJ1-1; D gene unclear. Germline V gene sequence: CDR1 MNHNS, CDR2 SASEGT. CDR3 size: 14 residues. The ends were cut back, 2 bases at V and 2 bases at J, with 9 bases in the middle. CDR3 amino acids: CASSENLYNTEAFF. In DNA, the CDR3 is TGTGCCAGCAGTGAAAATCTCTATAACACTGAAGCTTTCTTT.

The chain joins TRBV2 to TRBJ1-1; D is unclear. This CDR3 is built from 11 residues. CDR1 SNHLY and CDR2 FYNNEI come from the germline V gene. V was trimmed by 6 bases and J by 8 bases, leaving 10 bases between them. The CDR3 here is CASRVRAEAFF. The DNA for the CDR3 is TGTGCCAGCAGGGTGCGCGCAGAAGCTTTCTTT.

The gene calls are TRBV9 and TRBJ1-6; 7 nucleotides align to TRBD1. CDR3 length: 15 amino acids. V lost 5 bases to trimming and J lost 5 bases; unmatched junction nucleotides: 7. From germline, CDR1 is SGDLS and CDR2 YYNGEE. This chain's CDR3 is CASSLRDSNNSPLHF. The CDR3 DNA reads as TGTGCCAGCAGTTTACGGGACAGCAATAATTCACCCCTCCACTTT. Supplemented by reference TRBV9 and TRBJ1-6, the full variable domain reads DSGVTQTPKHLITATGQRVTLRCSPRSGDLSVYWYQQSLDQGLQFLIQYYNGEERAKGNILERFSAQQFPDLHSELNLSSLELGDSALYFCASSLRDSNNSPLHFGNGTRLTVT.

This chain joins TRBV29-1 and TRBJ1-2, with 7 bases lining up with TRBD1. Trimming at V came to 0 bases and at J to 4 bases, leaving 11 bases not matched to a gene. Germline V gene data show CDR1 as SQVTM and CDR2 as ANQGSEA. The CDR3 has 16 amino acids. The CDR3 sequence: CSVEDRNRGSSYGYTF. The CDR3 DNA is TGCAGCGTTGAAGATCGGAACAGGGGTTCGAGCTATGGCTACACCTTC.

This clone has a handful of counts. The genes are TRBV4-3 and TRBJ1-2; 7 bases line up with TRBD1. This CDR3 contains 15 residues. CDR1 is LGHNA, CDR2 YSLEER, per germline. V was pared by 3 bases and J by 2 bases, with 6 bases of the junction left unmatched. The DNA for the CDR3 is TGCGCCAGCAGCCACGCCACACAGGGGAACTATGGCTACACCTTC. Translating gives CASSHATQGNYGYTF.

The CDR3 protein is CASSGRGQGADEQYF. The CDR3 DNA follows: TGTGCCAGCAGTGGGAGGGGACAGGGGGCCGACGAGCAGTACTTC. V is TRBV27 and J is TRBJ2-7, with 12 bases that match TRBD1. V shed 5 bases, J shed 5 bases, and the junction held 7 bases outside the gene matches. The germline gives CDR1 MNHEY, CDR2 SMNVEV (reference sequence). The CDR3 is made up of 15 amino acids.

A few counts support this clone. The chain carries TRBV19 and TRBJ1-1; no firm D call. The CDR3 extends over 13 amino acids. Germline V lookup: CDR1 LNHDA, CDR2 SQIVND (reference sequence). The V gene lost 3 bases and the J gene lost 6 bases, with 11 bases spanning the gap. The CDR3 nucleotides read TGTGCCAGTAGTATTGAGGGTGGGGCTGAAGCTTTCTTT. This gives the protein CASSIEGGAEAFF.

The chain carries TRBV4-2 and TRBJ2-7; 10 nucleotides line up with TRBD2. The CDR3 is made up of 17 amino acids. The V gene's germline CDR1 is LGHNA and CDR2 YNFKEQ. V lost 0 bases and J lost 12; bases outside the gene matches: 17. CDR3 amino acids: CASSQDRRGAGGPFLYF. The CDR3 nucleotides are TGTGCCAGCAGCCAAGACCGACGGGGAGCGGGAGGGCCATTCCTGTACTTC.

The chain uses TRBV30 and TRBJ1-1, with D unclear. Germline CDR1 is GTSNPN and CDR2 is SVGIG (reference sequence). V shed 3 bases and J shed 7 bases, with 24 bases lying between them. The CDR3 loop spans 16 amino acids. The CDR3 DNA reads TGTGCCTGGAGCGCACTACCCCCGCACGAAGGGATTGAAGCTTTCTTT. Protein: CAWSALPPHEGIEAFF.

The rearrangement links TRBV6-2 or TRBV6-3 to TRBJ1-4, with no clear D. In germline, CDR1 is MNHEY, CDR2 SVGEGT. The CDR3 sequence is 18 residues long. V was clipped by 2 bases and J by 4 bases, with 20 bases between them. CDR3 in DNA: TGTGCCAGCAGTTACGCTCCGGGAGCAGGATTAAGTAATGAAAAACTGTTTTTT. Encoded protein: CASSYAPGAGLSNEKLFF.